Each of the 13 T cell receptor beta chains below was sequenced from the same sample in a study of blood T cell repertoires in COVID-19. The protocol was immunoSEQ multiplex PCR, while the TCRdb copy is restricted to in-frame clones and leaves out a portion. Found here are about 240,000 clones, around 86% of them singletons; the top ten hold around 2%. The sample comprised peripheral blood. These receptor sequences come from a man under 40 who had recovered from COVID-19.

The chain couples TRBV7-6 to TRBJ2-2; tentative D call: TRBD2 (6 bases). The CDR3 is made up of 15 amino acids. Germline CDR1 is SGHVS and CDR2 is FNYEAQ. Trimming removed 3 bases from V and 5 bases from J, with 13 bases in between. CDR3 residues: CASSFAGTSTGELFF. CDR3 nucleotides: TGTGCCAGCAGCTTCGCCGGGACTTCTACCGGGGAGCTGTTTTTT.

V gene TRBV28 combines with J gene TRBJ1-6, with TRBD1 identical over 8 bases. Germline V gene lookup returns CDR1 MDHEN and CDR2 SYDVKM. The CDR3 loop spans 18 amino acids. The V and J ends lost 4 bases and 2 bases, in that order; junction bases with no gene match: 10. In DNA form, the CDR3 reads TGTGCCAGCAGTTCCGGGACAGGAGGGACAACCTATAATTCACCCCTCCACTTT. Encoded protein: CASSSGTGGTTYNSPLHF.

The CDR3 here is CASVRDRNTGELFF. CDR3 DNA sequence: TGTGCCAGCGTCCGGGACAGGAACACCGGGGAGCTGTTTTTT. The V gene is TRBV6-5, the J gene TRBJ2-2; 7 bases line up with TRBD1. V shed 8 bases, J shed 1 base, and the junction held 4 bases outside the gene matches. This CDR3 comprises 14 residues. Germline assignment: CDR1 MNHEY and CDR2 SVGAGI.

The chain has TRBV9 and TRBJ1-6, with 8 bases matching TRBD1. Germline values: CDR1 SGDLS, CDR2 YYNGEE. The CDR3 is made up of 17 amino acids. The ends lost 4 bases at V and 2 bases at J; junction bases unmatched: 8. CDR3 sequence (DNA): TGTGCCAGCAGCTCAGGGACAGGAGCGGCCTATAATTCACCCCTCCACTTT. Amino acid sequence: CASSSGTGAAYNSPLHF.

The rearrangement joins TRBV29-1 to TRBJ1-1; D remains ambiguous. With 4 bases removed from V and 5 bases from J, the gap between germline ends came to 11 bases. The CDR3 extends over 12 amino acids. CDR1 and CDR2 (germline): SQVTM, ANQGSEA. This CDR3 is CSVGSGATEAFF. The CDR3 nucleotides are TGCAGCGTTGGGTCAGGTGCTACTGAAGCTTTCTTT.

The rearrangement uses TRBV5-1 and TRBJ1-6; the D gene is possibly TRBD1 (5 bases). This CDR3 is 16 amino acids long. Germline CDR1 SGHRS, CDR2 YFSETQ. Trimming left V 5 bases short and J 7 bases short, with 19 bases between. CDR3 sequence (DNA): TGCGCCAGCAGTCCACAGGTTATTCTTGGCAATTCACCCCTCCACTTT. Protein: CASSPQVILGNSPLHF.

The CDR3 nucleotides read TGTGCCAGCAGCTTGGACGGGGGGGTCGGGACTGAAGCTTTCTTT. Protein product: CASSLDGGVGTEAFF. The V gene is TRBV5-4, the J gene TRBJ1-1; D is perhaps TRBD1 (5 bases). The germline CDR1 and CDR2 sequences are SGHNT and YYREEE (reference sequence). With 0 bases removed from V and 5 bases from J, the gap between germline ends came to 14 bases. This CDR3 contains 15 residues.

V is TRBV19 and J is TRBJ2-1; the D gene is possibly TRBD1 (5 bases). V was cut by 2 bases and J by 0 bases, with 11 bases left in between. Germline-derived CDR1 and CDR2 are LNHDA and SQIVND (reference sequence). The CDR3 length is 16 residues. CDR3 sequence: CASSIQGPSSYNEQFF. In DNA, the CDR3 is TGTGCCAGTAGTATACAGGGCCCTAGCTCCTACAATGAGCAGTTCTTC.

The chain combines TRBV4-1 with TRBJ1-4, with 7 bases aligning to TRBD1. Germline lookup yields CDR1 MGHRA and CDR2 YSYEKL. This CDR3 region has 16 residues. Germline trimming cut 0 bases from V and 3 bases from J; bases unmatched to any gene: 4. The DNA for the CDR3 is TGCGCCAGCAGCCAAGATGGTAGGGGGCCTAATGAAAAACTGTTTTTT. Residues: CASSQDGRGPNEKLFF.

The rearrangement links TRBV28 to TRBJ1-6, with no clear D. CDR1 and CDR2 (germline): MDHEN, SYDVKM. V shed 8 bases and J shed 10 bases, with 18 bases lying between them. The CDR3 totals 14 residues. Here the CDR3 reads CASWYVPGGSPLHF. For the CDR3, the DNA is TGTGCCAGCTGGTATGTCCCGGGAGGGTCACCCCTCCACTTT.

The genes are TRBV21-1 and TRBJ1-2; the table's D call TRBD1 went unverified against the DNA. TRBV21-1 is described as a pseudogene. This CDR3 is built from 13 residues. CDR3 DNA sequence: TGTGCCAGCAGGACAGGGGTGAGGGGTGGCTACACCTTC. Encoded protein: CASRTGVRGGYTF.

The CDR3 DNA follows: TGTGCCAGTAGTACTCCAACGTGGACTAGCGGGGATAATGAGCAGTTCTTC. This sequence encodes CASSTPTWTSGDNEQFF. The chain uses TRBV19 and TRBJ2-1; 12 bases align to TRBD2. V lost 4 bases and J lost 7; bases outside the gene matches: 11. The CDR3 is 17 amino acids. The germline gives CDR1 LNHDA, CDR2 SQIVND (reference sequence).

The chain recombines TRBV14 with TRBJ1-2; 12 bases align to TRBD1. The CDR3 runs to 19 residues. Germline assignment: CDR1 SGHDN and CDR2 FVKESK. Unmatched junction bases numbered 18, after V lost 4 bases and J lost 6 bases. The CDR3 DNA reads as TGTGCCAGCAGCCCTCGGTTCGCCGGGACAGGGGGCTCTGAGCATGGCTACACCTTC. This encodes CASSPRFAGTGGSEHGYTF.